These 20 T cell receptor beta chains share one sample of origin, sequenced in a study of control samples from healthy donors and cancer patients. Generated by immunoSEQ multiplex PCR, the TCRdb table keeps only in-frame clones and is missing some. The sample yields about 42,000 clones, approximately 82% seen once. Sequenced: blood. These receptors were taken from a man aged 60 to 75 in good health.

The chain employs TRBV5-6 and TRBJ1-3; no clear D. The CDR3 length is 17 residues. Looked up from germline, CDR1 is SGHDT and CDR2 is YYEEEE. Trimming removed 1 base from V and 1 base from J, with 15 bases in between. The CDR3 nucleotides are TGTGCCAGCAGCTTGCAGAGGACTAGAAGGTCTGGAAACACCATATATTTT. Its protein is CASSLQRTRRSGNTIYF.

The CDR3 protein is CASTRGPNYGYTF. CDR3 coding DNA: TGTGCCAGCACTCGGGGACCGAACTATGGCTACACCTTC. The chain carries TRBV6-5 and TRBJ1-2, with D perhaps TRBD1 (5 bases). With 7 bases removed from V and 2 bases from J, the gap between germline ends came to 11 bases. Germline assignment: CDR1 MNHEY and CDR2 SVGAGI. The CDR3 is 13 amino acids.

The chain employs TRBV7-2 and TRBJ2-7, with 10 positions matching TRBD2. V was pared by 5 bases and J by 2 bases, with 9 bases of the junction left unmatched. The CDR3 contains 16 residues. Germline loops: CDR1 SGHTA, CDR2 FQGNSA. CDR3 bases: TGTGCCAGCAGCACCCCCGGGACTAGCGAACCCTACGAGCAGTACTTC. As protein: CASSTPGTSEPYEQYF.

V gene TRBV30 combines with J gene TRBJ2-4, with no clear D. CDR3 length: 14 residues. Germline assignment: CDR1 GTSNPN and CDR2 SVGIG (reference sequence). Trimming pared 3 bases from V and 6 bases from J, leaving 15 bases between. The CDR3 nucleotides read TGTGCCTGGAGCCTTGACCACACCAGAAACATTCAGTACTTC. Translated, it gives CAWSLDHTRNIQYF.

The rearrangement links TRBV5-8 to TRBJ2-3, with D tentatively TRBD1 (5 bases). Germline V lookup: CDR1 SGHTS, CDR2 YDEGEE. V was clipped by 0 bases and J by 4 bases, with 21 bases between them. This CDR3 has 18 residues. The CDR3 DNA is TGTGCCAGCAGCTTGGTATCCTGGGCCCCCAGGGAAGCAGATACGCAGTATTTT. Translating it yields CASSLVSWAPREADTQYF.

CDR3 coding DNA: TGTGCCAGCAGCCGGAGCTATGGCTACACCTTC. It codes for CASSRSYGYTF. The chain carries TRBV12-3 or TRBV12-4 and TRBJ1-2; D remains ambiguous. This CDR3 is built from 11 residues. V was pared by 6 bases and J by 4 bases, with 6 bases between.

The rearrangement joins TRBV7-2 to TRBJ2-7; perhaps TRBD1 as D (6 bases). V was pared by 5 bases and J by 3 bases, with 8 bases between. Germline V gene lookup returns CDR1 SGHTA and CDR2 FQGNSA. This CDR3 comprises 12 residues. CDR3 bases: TGTGCCAGCAGCGAACAGGGCTACGAGCAGTACTTC. Protein: CASSEQGYEQYF. Together with reference TRBV7-2 and TRBJ2-7, the CDR3 gives the full variable domain: GAGVSQSPSNKVTEKGKDVELRCDPISGHTALYWYRQSLGQGLEFLIYFQGNSAPDKSGLPSDRFSAERTGGSVSTLTIQRTQQEDSAVYLCASSEQGYEQYFGPGTRLTVT.

This sequence joins TRBV9 and TRBJ2-7; TRBD1 matches 11 bases. The germline CDR1 and CDR2 sequences are SGDLS and YYNGEE. There are 15 residues in the CDR3. The trim removed 2 bases at V and 3 bases at J, leaving 4 bases unmatched. The CDR3 loop reads CASSVGTGGLYEQYF. CDR3 DNA sequence: TGTGCCAGCAGCGTGGGGACAGGGGGTCTCTACGAGCAGTACTTC.

This rearrangement joins TRBV28 to TRBJ1-2, with 9 bases that match TRBD1. The CDR3 contains 15 residues. Germline V CDR1 and CDR2: MDHEN, SYDVKM. Trimming cost V 3 bases and J 9 bases; bases outside gene matches: 11. CDR3 loop: CASSLNQQGAKSYTF. The CDR3 DNA sequence: TGTGCCAGCAGTTTGAATCAACAGGGGGCGAAGAGCTACACCTTC.

The chain has TRBV19 and TRBJ2-5, with D hard to call. Germline lookup yields CDR1 LNHDA and CDR2 SQIVND (reference sequence). This CDR3 has 13 amino acids. V gave up 3 bases and J gave up 4 bases, with 9 bases separating them. The CDR3 protein is CASSIGITETQYF. The DNA of the CDR3 is TGTGCCAGTAGTATCGGAATCACAGAGACCCAGTACTTC.

This clone is a singleton in its sample. The V call is TRBV7-9, the J call TRBJ1-2; 7 bases map to TRBD1. Per germline, CDR1 SEHNR and CDR2 FQNEAQ (reference sequence). J lost 4 bases, V lost 5 bases, and 13 bases had no gene match. This CDR3 contains 16 residues. CDR3 sequence reads: CASSHAPPTGVYGYTF. The CDR3 DNA is TGTGCCAGCAGCCATGCCCCCCCCACAGGGGTCTATGGCTACACCTTC.

The J gene is TRBJ1-4, the V gene TRBV7-8; D is ambiguous. This CDR3 has 19 residues. V was trimmed by 5 bases and J by 0 bases, leaving 22 bases between them. Germline CDR1 and CDR2: SGHVS and FQNEAQ. The CDR3 reads CASSVGRASGPATNEKLFF. The CDR3 nucleotides are TGTGCCAGCAGCGTAGGTAGGGCCTCCGGCCCTGCAACTAATGAAAAACTGTTTTTT.

The chain links TRBV18 to TRBJ1-3, with 11 bases matching TRBD1. Unmatched junction bases numbered 6, after V lost 6 bases and J lost 2 bases. Germline V gene lookup returns CDR1 KGHSH and CDR2 LQKENI. This CDR3 has 16 amino acids. The CDR3 here is CASSLGQGVTGNTIYF. The DNA of the CDR3 is TGTGCCAGCTCCCTGGGACAGGGGGTTACTGGAAACACCATATATTTT. Together with reference TRBV18 and TRBJ1-3, the CDR3 gives the full variable domain: NAGVMQNPRHLVRRRGQEARLRCSPMKGHSHVYWYRQLPEEGLKFMVYLQKENIIDESGMPKERFSAEFPKEGPSILRIQQVVRGDSAAYFCASSLGQGVTGNTIYFGEGSWLTVV.

CDR3 nucleotides: TGTGCCAGCAGCTCGGACAGGGGGCTAGATGGCTACACCTTC. Protein product: CASSSDRGLDGYTF. The gene calls are TRBV11-2 and TRBJ1-2, with 11 bases aligning to TRBD1. The CDR3 sequence is 14 residues long. V was pared by 4 bases and J by 6 bases, with 4 bases of the junction left unmatched. In germline, CDR1 is SGHAT, CDR2 FQNNGV.

The count of this clone is one. V and J are TRBV5-1 and TRBJ2-2, with 9 bases identical to TRBD2. Germline CDR1 is SGHRS and CDR2 is YFSETQ. The CDR3 runs to 16 residues. The J segment lost 2 bases and the V segment lost 1 base, leaving 3 bases of the junction unmatched. The CDR3 sequence is CASSLQLAGNTGELFF. The CDR3 nucleotides are TGCGCCAGCAGCTTGCAACTAGCGGGTAACACCGGGGAGCTGTTTTTT.

The V and J genes are TRBV7-2 and TRBJ1-5; maybe TRBD1 (5 bases). Deletions cut 3 bases from V and 2 bases from J, with 20 bases between. Germline CDR1 and CDR2: SGHTA and FQGNSA. CDR3 length equals 18 residues. CDR3 nucleotide sequence: TGTGCCAGCAGCTTCGGGGACTCCCGGAGGTCTGGCAATCAGCCCCAGCATTTT. It encodes CASSFGDSRRSGNQPQHF.

The chain is built from TRBV19 and TRBJ2-2, with TRBD1 matching 10 bases. This CDR3 spans 14 amino acids. Germline lookup yields CDR1 LNHDA and CDR2 SQIVND (reference sequence). J lost 3 bases, V lost 9 bases, and 4 bases had no gene match. The CDR3 bases are TGTGCCAGCACGGACAGGGGGGACACCGGGGAGCTGTTTTTT. Translating it yields CASTDRGDTGELFF.

Only one count was recorded for this clone. The rearrangement links TRBV7-9 to TRBJ1-4, with D maybe TRBD1 (5 bases). Germline CDR1 reads SEHNR; CDR2 reads FQNEAQ (reference sequence). Trimming pared 1 base from V and 8 bases from J, leaving 17 bases between. The CDR3 totals 16 residues. In DNA form, the CDR3 reads TGTGCCAGCAGCTTAGAGTCCAGGGTAACGGGAGAAAAACTGTTTTTT. Amino acid sequence: CASSLESRVTGEKLFF.

This clone was seen a single time. The V call is TRBV7-9, the J call TRBJ2-3; possibly TRBD2 for D (5 bases). The CDR3 consists of 15 residues. From germline, CDR1 is SEHNR and CDR2 FQNEAQ (reference sequence). V was shortened by 2 bases and J by 3 bases, with 12 bases between the two germline ends. DNA for the CDR3: TGTGCCAGCAGCTTACTGGTGGGAGTGACAGATACGCAGTATTTT. It yields the protein CASSLLVGVTDTQYF.

The J gene is TRBJ2-3, the V gene TRBV6-6; D is uncertain. CDR3 length: 13 amino acids. Per germline, CDR1 MNHNY and CDR2 SVGAGI (reference sequence). Trimming stripped 10 bases from V and 5 bases from J, with 16 bases between. The CDR3 loop is CATKVSVGDTQYF. CDR3 bases: TGTGCCACGAAGGTTTCAGTCGGAGATACGCAGTATTTT.